This T cell receptor beta chain was identified during a study of T-cell reconstitution after alpha-beta-depleted transplantation in children (dated by TCRdb to between 2015 and 2016). About the investigation overall: T-cell immune reconstitution after TCRalphabeta/CD19-depleted allogeneic hematopoietic cell transplantation in children was quantitatively tracked in the study by means of TCR repertoire profiling.

Regarding this clonotype: The specificity of this receptor is unknown. No much larger clone is present one base from it, and per-base qualities are unavailable.

Receptor amplification or capture employed PCR. These reads were obtained on an Illumina HiSeq 2500. TCR libraries were prepared with molecular barcoding, using unique molecular identifiers to normalize TCRbeta repertoire quantification. The public reads were reprocessed in TCRdb via fastp at Q25 and MiXCR, keeping in-frame beta chains. Rows with one shared CDR3 protein collapse into an entry with the most common genes and DNA. The sample records some 200,000 distinct CDR3 sequences, around 9.5% of which are singletons. The ten largest clones represent about 6.2% of the sample. V and J lose 1 base and 0 bases, and a span of 10 bases separates them. According to the germline V gene (reference sequence), CDR1 reads DFQATT and CDR2 reads SNEGSKA. The CDR3 has 14 amino acids, counting the end cysteine and phenylalanine. The read is trimmed to its CDR3 DNA, 42 bases read in frame from base 1.

Sequences were derived from PBMCs from the stem cell graft donor, sampled from the stem cell graft. The clonotype originates from a human donor who donated a stem cell graft to a child with acute lymphoblastic leukemia. This sequence uses TRBV20-1 and TRBJ2-7; the D call could be TRBD1 or TRBD2, with each sharing 5 bases. CDR3 loop: CSARAAGSSYEQYF. The DNA sequence is as follows: TGCAGTGCTAGAGCGGCAGGGAGCTCCTACGAGCAGTACTTC.